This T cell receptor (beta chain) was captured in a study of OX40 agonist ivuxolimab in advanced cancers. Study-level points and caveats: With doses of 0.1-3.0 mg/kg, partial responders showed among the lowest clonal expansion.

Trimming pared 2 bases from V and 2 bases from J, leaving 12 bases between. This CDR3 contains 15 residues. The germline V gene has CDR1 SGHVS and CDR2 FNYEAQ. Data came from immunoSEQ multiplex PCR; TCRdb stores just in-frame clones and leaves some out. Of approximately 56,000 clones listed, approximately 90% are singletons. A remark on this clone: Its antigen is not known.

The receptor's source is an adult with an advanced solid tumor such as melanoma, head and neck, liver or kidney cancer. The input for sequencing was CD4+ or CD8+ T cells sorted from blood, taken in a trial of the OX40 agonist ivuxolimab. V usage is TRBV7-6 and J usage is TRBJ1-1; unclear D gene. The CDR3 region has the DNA TGTGCCAGCAGCTTATATGAGAGAACCAACACTGAAGCTTTCTTT. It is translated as CASSLYERTNTEAFF.